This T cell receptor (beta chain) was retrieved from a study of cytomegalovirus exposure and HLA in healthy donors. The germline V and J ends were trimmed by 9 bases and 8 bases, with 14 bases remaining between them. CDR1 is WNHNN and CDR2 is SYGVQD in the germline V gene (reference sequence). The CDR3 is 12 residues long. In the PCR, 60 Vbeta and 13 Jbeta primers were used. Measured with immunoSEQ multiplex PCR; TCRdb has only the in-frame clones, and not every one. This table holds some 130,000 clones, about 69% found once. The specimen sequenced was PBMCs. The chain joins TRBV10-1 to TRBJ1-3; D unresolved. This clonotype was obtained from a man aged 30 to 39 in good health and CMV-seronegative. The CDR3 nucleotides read TGCGCCAGTCACGTTCCCCCGGACACCATATATTTT. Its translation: CASHVPPDTIYF.